These 4 T cell receptor beta chains were sequenced from one sample in a study of T cell responses to AZD1222 COVID-19 vaccine. Using immunoSEQ multiplex PCR, the repertoire was profiled, and TCRdb retains in-frame clones only, with some absent. The profile shows 46,000 or so clones, over 65% of them singletons. This specimen was peripheral blood, taken on day 0 of AZD1222 vaccination. The origin of the receptors is an adult in good health.

This chain links TRBV5-6 with TRBJ2-3; 10 bases fit TRBD1. Germline CDR1 reads SGHDT; CDR2 reads YYEEEE. CDR3 length: 14 amino acids. The trim removed 4 bases at V and 6 bases at J, leaving 5 bases unmatched. CDR3 sequence reads: CASSQGQGWDTQYF. CDR3 sequence (DNA): TGTGCCAGCAGCCAGGGACAGGGGTGGGATACGCAGTATTTT.

This chain connects TRBV29-1 to TRBJ1-1, with D unclear. There are 11 residues in the CDR3. The V end lost 4 bases, the J end lost 6 bases, and 9 bases lay between the germline ends. The germline CDR1 and CDR2 sequences are SQVTM and ANQGSEA. The CDR3 bases are TGCAGCGTTGGGGTGGGCGCTGAAGCTTTCTTT. It yields the protein CSVGVGAEAFF.

The chain uses TRBV28 and TRBJ2-6; no definite D call. The CDR3 is 13 amino acids. Germline V gene data show CDR1 as MDHEN and CDR2 as SYDVKM. The V end was cut by 6 bases, the J end by 1 base, with 4 bases between. The chain's CDR3 is CASRRSGANVLTF. In nucleotides, the CDR3 is TGTGCCAGCAGGAGGTCTGGGGCCAACGTCCTGACTTTC.

The chain has TRBV6-5 and TRBJ1-1; 7 positions match TRBD1. Trimming removed 6 bases from V and 2 bases from J; junction bases left unmatched: 6. Germline V lookup: CDR1 MNHEY, CDR2 SVGAGI. CDR3 length: 14 amino acids. CDR3 protein: CASRTGQINTEAFF. The CDR3 region has the DNA TGTGCCAGCAGGACGGGACAGATAAACACTGAAGCTTTCTTT.